This T cell receptor (beta chain) stems from a study of Ad26.COV2.S vaccination and SARS-CoV-2 variants. Study context: The authors gave Ad26.COV2.S intramuscularly, either once or twice 56 days apart.

General study results and limits: Vaccinated individuals (as opposed to placebo recipients) had higher spike-specific TCR breadth.

This table comes from immunoSEQ multiplex PCR, and its TCRdb copy is limited to in-frame clones, with some not included. Altogether about 400,000 clones are present, around 89% being singletons, with the ten largest covering around 1.9%. Treatment indicated: around 19 received Ad26.COV2.S at low or high dose, single or two shots; 5 received placebo; per-sample allocation not given. Vaccine and placebo recipients were sampled on day 63 after the first injection. This clone was found once. The target antigen is unknown. V lost 0 bases and J lost 6, with 12 bases in between. The CDR3 runs to 15 residues. Germline V gives CDR1 MNHNS, CDR2 SASEGT.

This chain joins TRBV6-1 and TRBJ2-1; the D is unclear. This TCR came from a person aged 18 to 59 who received the Ad26.COV2.S COVID-19 vaccine or a placebo. Sequencing was performed on peripheral blood, taken in a trial of Ad26.COV2.S vaccine versus placebo. In DNA form, the CDR3 reads TGTGCCAGCAGTGAAGCAGGTCGGGTTGGCAATGAGCAGTTCTTC. Translating gives CASSEAGRVGNEQFF.